These T cell receptor beta chains were read from a single sample in a study of T-cell memory formation after mild COVID-19. TCRdb reanalysed the 5' RACE reads using MiXCR and keeps one entry per CDR3 protein. The sample includes 40,000 to 60,000 distinct CDR3 sequences, 9.3% of them seen just once. The specimen sequenced was PBMCs or a T cell subset sorted from them (not recorded which). Every receptor here comes from an adult woman who had mild COVID-19 (a few samples of this study predate the infection). Cell type and time point are not known. Each CDR3 is given with its conserved first and last residue. Each record gives: D gene, clone size, V gene, J gene, CDR3 protein, CDR3 DNA. The D gene is left open where the match is weak. Size is stated for part of the rows, as once, few or many counts, or as a class when the clone is expanded.

.	few	TRBV3-1	TRBJ2-1	CASSQPRGEQFF	TGTGCCAGCAGCCAGCCCCGGGGCGAGCAGTTCTTC
TRBD2	few	TRBV24-1	TRBJ2-1	CATSDLTSGGVQEQFF	TGTGCCACCAGTGATTTGACTAGCGGGGGGGTTCAGGAGCAGTTCTTC
TRBD1	many	TRBV11-2	TRBJ2-7	CASSAGTGGYEQYF	TGTGCCAGCAGCGCCGGGACAGGGGGCTACGAGCAGTACTTC
TRBD2	.	TRBV3-1	TRBJ2-1	CASSQSLGRGGYDEQFF	TGTGCCAGCAGCCAATCACTCGGGCGGGGGGGCTATGATGAGCAGTTCTTC
.	few	TRBV3-1	TRBJ1-5	CASSPGRAVTQPQHF	TGTGCCAGCAGCCCCGGCAGGGCGGTCACTCAGCCCCAGCATTTT
.	.	TRBV5-1	TRBJ2-2	CASSLSGILAGELFF	TGCGCCAGCAGCTTATCAGGGATTTTGGCCGGGGAGCTGTTTTTT
.	few	TRBV3-1	TRBJ1-2	CASSHHGNYGYTF	TGTGCCAGCAGCCACCACGGGAACTATGGCTACACCTTC
.	few	TRBV6-2/TRBV6-3	TRBJ1-1	CASSKMGTEAFF	TGTGCCAGCAGTAAGATGGGCACTGAAGCTTTCTTT
.	many	TRBV7-2	TRBJ2-3	CASSLGRTSTDTQYF	TGTGCCAGCAGCTTAGGCAGAACCAGCACAGATACGCAGTATTTT
.	few	TRBV5-1	TRBJ1-2	CASSTGGGYGYTF	TGCGCCAGCAGCACTGGCGGGGGCTATGGCTACACCTTC
.	.	TRBV29-1	TRBJ1-1	CSVLSGTNTEAFF	TGCAGCGTTCTGTCAGGGACGAACACTGAAGCTTTCTTT
.	few	TRBV5-1	TRBJ2-3	CASSWGTAARTDTQYF	TGCGCCAGCAGCTGGGGGACGGCAGCGCGCACAGATACGCAGTATTTT
.	many	TRBV7-8	TRBJ2-1	CASRRTQHEQFF	TGTGCCAGCAGGCGTACTCAGCATGAGCAGTTCTTC
TRBD2	many	TRBV6-2/TRBV6-3	TRBJ2-2	CASILTPGLGATGELFF	TGTGCCAGCATTTTAACCCCGGGACTAGGGGCCACCGGGGAGCTGTTTTTT
TRBD2	.	TRBV29-1	TRBJ2-2	CSVAGGAAGELFF	TGCAGCGTGGCGGGGGGGGCGGCCGGGGAGCTGTTTTTT
.	few	TRBV5-6	TRBJ2-1	CASSLVGGSYNEQFF	TGTGCCAGCAGCTTGGTTGGAGGCTCCTACAATGAGCAGTTCTTC
.	few	TRBV5-5	TRBJ1-2	CASSLDGGAVGYTF	TGTGCCAGCAGCTTGGATGGGGGAGCGGTCGGCTACACCTTC
TRBD1	many	TRBV5-6	TRBJ2-2	CASQLPGTVNTGELFF	TGTGCCAGCCAGCTTCCCGGGACAGTCAACACCGGGGAGCTGTTTTTT
.	.	TRBV14	TRBJ2-3	CASSLAPQGGTQYF	TGTGCCAGCAGCCTTGCACCACAGGGTGGTACGCAGTATTTT
.	.	TRBV20-1	TRBJ2-3	CSARVRVDTQYF	TGCAGTGCTAGAGTCAGGGTGGATACGCAGTATTTT
.	.	TRBV19	TRBJ1-1	CASSTTSQAFF	TGTGCCAGTAGTACGACATCTCAAGCTTTCTTT
.	few	TRBV2	TRBJ2-2	CASSGRTANTGELFF	TGTGCCAGCAGTGGAAGGACAGCGAACACCGGGGAGCTGTTTTTT
.	.	TRBV19	TRBJ1-2	CASSSRFYGYTF	TGTGCCAGTAGTAGCCGGTTTTATGGCTACACCTTC
.	.	TRBV5-6	TRBJ2-7	CASSWGDLGHEQYF	TGTGCCAGCAGCTGGGGGGACCTCGGCCACGAGCAGTACTTC
.	.	TRBV19	TRBJ1-1	CASSIQRNTEAFF	TGTGCCAGTAGTATACAGAGGAACACTGAAGCTTTCTTT
.	.	TRBV29-1	TRBJ2-6	CSVRGVSGSWANVLTF	TGCAGCGTAAGGGGTGTATCAGGCTCTTGGGCCAACGTCCTGACTTTC
.	many	TRBV24-1	TRBJ2-3	CATSRDFTDTQYF	TGTGCCACCAGTCGGGACTTCACAGATACGCAGTATTTT
TRBD2	few	TRBV2	TRBJ2-7	CASRTSGAREQYF	TGTGCCAGCCGGACTAGCGGGGCTAGGGAGCAGTACTTC
.	.	TRBV7-9	TRBJ2-1	CASSSRDGSSYNEQFF	TGTGCCAGCAGCTCTCGGGACGGGAGCTCCTACAATGAGCAGTTCTTC
TRBD1	once	TRBV6-2/TRBV6-3	TRBJ1-1	CASSYEQGRMNTEAFF	TGTGCCAGCAGTTACGAACAGGGGAGAATGAACACTGAAGCTTTCTTT
.	many	TRBV18	TRBJ2-7	CASSPYRVLYEQYF	TGTGCCAGCTCACCATACAGGGTACTCTACGAGCAGTACTTC
.	.	TRBV9	TRBJ2-3	CASSPQYQTTSTDTQYF	TGTGCCAGCAGCCCTCAGTACCAGACTACTAGCACAGATACGCAGTATTTT
TRBD2	few	TRBV4-2	TRBJ2-1	CASSQGPSGGDNEQFF	TGTGCCAGCAGCCAAGGGCCCAGCGGGGGGGACAATGAGCAGTTCTTC
.	.	TRBV5-1	TRBJ2-1	CASSPLGLAYNEQFF	TGCGCCAGCAGCCCCCTAGGTCTAGCCTACAATGAGCAGTTCTTC
TRBD1	.	TRBV5-5	TRBJ2-7	CASSRDRAFYEQYF	TGTGCCAGCAGCCGGGACAGGGCTTTTTACGAGCAGTACTTC
.	.	TRBV14	TRBJ1-2	CASSQGLLMGYTF	TGTGCCAGCAGCCAAGGTTTACTGATGGGCTACACCTTC
.	few	TRBV4-1	TRBJ2-7	CASSQSVGTLGEQYF	TGCGCCAGCAGCCAAAGTGTGGGCACCCTGGGCGAGCAGTACTTC
.	.	TRBV6-2/TRBV6-3	TRBJ2-7	CASSPGAFYEQYF	TGTGCCAGCAGTCCTGGGGCCTTCTACGAGCAGTACTTC
TRBD2	.	TRBV20-1	TRBJ2-7	CSARTSDSYEQYF	TGCAGTGCTAGGACTAGCGACTCCTACGAGCAGTACTTC
.	many	TRBV4-1	TRBJ2-3	CASSQQGVGGRTDTQYF	TGCGCCAGCAGCCAACAAGGGGTGGGGGGACGCACAGATACGCAGTATTTT
.	.	TRBV20-1	TRBJ2-1	CSARQHGIEGYNEQFF	TGCAGTGCTAGACAGCACGGGATCGAAGGATACAATGAGCAGTTCTTC
.	.	TRBV24-1	TRBJ1-5	CATSDAGRYQPQHF	TGTGCCACCAGTGATGCCGGACGGTATCAGCCCCAGCATTTT
.	.	TRBV12-3/TRBV12-4	TRBJ1-1	CASSLRGGNTEAFF	TGTGCCAGCAGTTTACGGGGGGGAAACACTGAAGCTTTCTTT
.	.	TRBV27	TRBJ1-6	CASSLSAGDSPLHF	TGTGCCAGCAGTTTATCGGCAGGGGACTCACCCCTCCACTTT
.	many	TRBV3-1	TRBJ2-7	CASGHRNEQYF	TGTGCCAGCGGGCACAGGAACGAGCAGTACTTC
.	.	TRBV29-1	TRBJ1-1	CSVEGIFGTIEAFF	TGCAGCGTTGAAGGTATTTTTGGGACTATTGAAGCTTTCTTT
TRBD1	.	TRBV12-3/TRBV12-4	TRBJ2-3	CASSLGTGGTDTQYF	TGTGCCAGCAGTTTAGGGACAGGAGGCACAGATACGCAGTATTTT
.	few	TRBV9	TRBJ2-7	CASSVGSLANDEQYF	TGTGCCAGCAGCGTAGGTTCACTAGCTAACGACGAGCAGTACTTC
TRBD2	many	TRBV7-9	TRBJ2-4	CASGTSGRAKNIQYF	TGTGCCAGCGGGACTAGCGGGAGAGCCAAAAACATTCAGTACTTC
.	few	TRBV2	TRBJ2-7	CASSSQGRAYEQYF	TGTGCCAGCAGTTCACAGGGACGGGCCTACGAGCAGTACTTC